The rows below give T cell receptor beta chains drawn from one sample of a study of blood T cells in healthy people across ages. TCRdb recomputed calls from the 5' RACE reads with MiXCR, one row per CDR3 protein. The sample lists around 1,500,000 distinct CDR3 sequences; under 30% were seen once. The sample was blood. The receptors stem from a woman aged 25 to 39 in good health. Each CDR3 is given with its conserved first and last residue. D genes are given only for firm matches. Size is stated for part of the rows, as once, few or many counts, or as a class when the clone is expanded.

v_call	d_call	cdr3_length	clone_size	j_call	cdr3_nt	cdr3_aa
TRBV20-1	.	14	few	TRBJ1-1	TGCAGTGCTAGAGATCCAACAGGGAACACTGAAGCTTTCTTT	CSARDPTGNTEAFF
TRBV12-3/TRBV12-4	TRBD2	15	.	TRBJ2-3	TGTGCCAGCAGTTTTTTCGGGAGGTCCACAGATACGCAGTATTTT	CASSFFGRSTDTQYF
TRBV5-1	TRBD1	16	.	TRBJ2-3	TGCGTCAGCAGCCCCAGGGACAGAACTAGCACAGATACGCAGTATTTT	CVSSPRDRTSTDTQYF
TRBV5-1	.	13	many	TRBJ2-3	TGCGCCAGCAGCCCCGTTAGTGGAGATACGCAGTATTTT	CASSPVSGDTQYF
TRBV2	TRBD2	15	many	TRBJ2-3	TGTGCCAGCAGTCAAGCGGGGTTTGGCACAGATACGCAGTATTTT	CASSQAGFGTDTQYF
TRBV29-1	.	9	many	TRBJ2-5	TGCAGCGCTCGGGAGACCCAGTACTTC	CSARETQYF
TRBV3-1	.	12	once	TRBJ2-7	TGTGCCAGCAGCCAGTTGAGAGAGGAGCAGTACTTC	CASSQLREEQYF
TRBV11-2	.	12	few	TRBJ2-3	TGTGCCAGCTTGGAGCGCACAGATACGCAGTATTTT	CASLERTDTQYF
TRBV15	.	14	many	TRBJ1-2	TGTGCCACCAGCAGAGTTGCGGTATCTTATGGCTACACCTTC	CATSRVAVSYGYTF
TRBV18	.	15	few	TRBJ1-6	TGTGCCAGCTCATCTACAGACGACCTAAATTCACCCCTCCACTTT	CASSSTDDLNSPLHF
TRBV7-9	.	14	.	TRBJ2-1	TGTGCCAGCAGCTCTTGGGACGGGGTGGACCGGCAGTTCTTC	CASSSWDGVDRQFF
TRBV4-3	.	17	many	TRBJ2-6	TGCGCCAGCAGCCGAGATCTTAAAAGCTCTGGGGCCAACGTCCTGACTTTC	CASSRDLKSSGANVLTF
TRBV24-1	TRBD1	12	few	TRBJ2-1	TGTGCCACCGGGGACAGGGTGGCTGAGCAGTTCTTC	CATGDRVAEQFF
TRBV20-1	.	15	.	TRBJ2-4	TGCAGTGCTAGAGATCGCAGGGGGGCTGGAAACATTCAGTACTTC	CSARDRRGAGNIQYF
TRBV7-2	TRBD2	15	.	TRBJ2-3	TGTGCCAGCAGCCAAAGCGGGGGGCCCACAGATACGCAGTATTTT	CASSQSGGPTDTQYF
TRBV29-1	.	14	few	TRBJ1-2	TGCAGCGTTCAAGAGCCAGGGGAAAACTATGGCTACACCTTC	CSVQEPGENYGYTF
TRBV5-1	TRBD1	14	few	TRBJ1-2	TGCGCCAGCAGACCCCAGGGGGACACGGATGGCTACACCTTC	CASRPQGDTDGYTF
TRBV7-2	TRBD1	15	many	TRBJ2-5	TGTGCCAGCAGCTCACGGACAGGTTTATGGCAGACCCAGTACTTC	CASSSRTGLWQTQYF
TRBV10-3	TRBD2	14	.	TRBJ2-1	TGTGCCATCAGTGAGTCTCGGGGGGGGAATGAGCAGTTCTTC	CAISESRGGNEQFF
TRBV28	.	16	once	TRBJ2-1	TGTGCCAGCAGTTTACTATCGGGACCCTCCTACAATGAGCAGTTCTTC	CASSLLSGPSYNEQFF
TRBV2	.	12	few	TRBJ2-7	TGTGCCAGCAGGTCCCAGCACTACGAGCAGTACTTC	CASRSQHYEQYF
TRBV5-1	TRBD1	16	.	TRBJ1-2	TGCGCCAGCAGCTTGTACAGGGGCCCCCTTGGCTATGGCTACACCTTC	CASSLYRGPLGYGYTF
TRBV4-1	.	16	few	TRBJ2-7	TGCGCCAGCAGCCAAGATCGTAGCTTCTACGGGGGTGAGCAGTACTTC	CASSQDRSFYGGEQYF
TRBV6-5	.	14	.	TRBJ1-1	TGTGCCAGCAGTTACGGTGGGATGGGTACTGAAGCTTTCTTT	CASSYGGMGTEAFF
TRBV7-9	.	14	few	TRBJ2-7	TGTGCCAGCAGCTTATTGGTAGGGGGGAACGAGCAGTACTTC	CASSLLVGGNEQYF
TRBV20-1	.	13	.	TRBJ2-5	TGCTGTGCACAGACTCCCTCCTACAATGAGCAGTACTTC	CCAQTPSYNEQYF
TRBV20-1	.	12	.	TRBJ1-5	TGCAGTGCTAGATCGCGGGGGGAGCCCCAGCATTTT	CSARSRGEPQHF
TRBV29-1	.	13	few	TRBJ2-1	TGCAGCGCCGTGGTGGGTAACAACAATGAGCAGTTCTTC	CSAVVGNNNEQFF
TRBV5-5	.	13	many	TRBJ2-3	TGTGCCAGCAGCTATGAGGCGGCAGATACGCAGTATTTT	CASSYEAADTQYF
TRBV20-1	TRBD2	15	many	TRBJ2-1	TGCAGTGCTATGGGACTAGCGGGGGAGGACAATGAGCAGTTCTTC	CSAMGLAGEDNEQFF
TRBV20-1	.	13	few	TRBJ2-7	TGCAGTGCTGGTCGTCGGGACGTAAACGAGCAGTACTTC	CSAGRRDVNEQYF
TRBV5-5	.	14	.	TRBJ2-1	TGTGCCAGCAGCTCCCTCCTGTCTACGGATGAGCAGTTCTTC	CASSSLLSTDEQFF
TRBV18	.	11	few	TRBJ2-7	TGTGCCAGCTCACAAATCAACGAGCAGTACTTC	CASSQINEQYF
TRBV30	.	15	few	TRBJ2-1	TGTGCCTGGAGCCAGACAGGCCTCGAAGCCAATGAGCAGTTCTTC	CAWSQTGLEANEQFF
TRBV3-1	.	15	few	TRBJ1-2	TGTGCCAGCAGCCCTAGAGGATCAAGGAACTATGGCTACACCTTC	CASSPRGSRNYGYTF
TRBV10-1	TRBD1	17	.	TRBJ1-5	TGCGCCAGCAGTCCTATTGGACAGGTGCCAGACAATCAGCCCCAGCAGTTT	CASSPIGQVPDNQPQQF
TRBV11-2	.	15	many	TRBJ2-4	TGTGCCAGCAGTCGTGATCCCTTAGCCAAAAACATTCAGTACTTC	CASSRDPLAKNIQYF
TRBV20-1	.	15	few	TRBJ1-6	TGCAGTGCTAGACCGTCACAGGGATGGGGTTCACCCCTCCACTTT	CSARPSQGWGSPLHF
TRBV3-1	.	18	.	TRBJ2-6	TGTGCCAGCAGATCCCAGGGGAGGGAATATGCTGGGGCCAACGTCCTGACTTTC	CASRSQGREYAGANVLTF
TRBV6-1	.	15	.	TRBJ1-5	TGTGCCACCGTATTGGACGGATATAGCAATCAGCCCCAGCATTTT	CATVLDGYSNQPQHF
TRBV20-1	TRBD2	13	many	TRBJ2-5	TGCAGTGCTCCGACTAGCGGGAGGGAGACCCAGTACTTC	CSAPTSGRETQYF
TRBV7-2	.	14	.	TRBJ2-3	TGTGCCAGCAGCTTATTGAACGTTGTAGATACGCAGTATTTT	CASSLLNVVDTQYF
TRBV6-5	.	13	many	TRBJ2-7	TGTGCCAGCAGTCAAGGGGTTCATCGAGAGCAGTACTTC	CASSQGVHREQYF
TRBV2	.	15	.	TRBJ2-6	TGTGCCAGCAGGGTAGACTCCTCTGGGGCCAACGTCCTGACTTTC	CASRVDSSGANVLTF